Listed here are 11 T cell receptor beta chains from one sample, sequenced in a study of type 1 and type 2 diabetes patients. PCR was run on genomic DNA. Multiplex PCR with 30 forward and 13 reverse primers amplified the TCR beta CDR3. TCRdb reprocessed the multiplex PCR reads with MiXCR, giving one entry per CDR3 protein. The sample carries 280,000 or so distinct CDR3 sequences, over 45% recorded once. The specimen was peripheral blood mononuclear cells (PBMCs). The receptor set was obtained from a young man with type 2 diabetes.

CDR3 in amino acids: CASSSLEGGEQFF. DNA for the CDR3: TGTGCCAGCAGTTCCTTGGAGGGAGGGGAGCAGTTCTTC. The chain couples TRBV12-3 or TRBV12-4 to TRBJ2-5; 7 bases map to TRBD2. The closer fit of TRBJ2-1 to the DNA end suggests the J call may be wrong. This CDR3 contains 13 residues.

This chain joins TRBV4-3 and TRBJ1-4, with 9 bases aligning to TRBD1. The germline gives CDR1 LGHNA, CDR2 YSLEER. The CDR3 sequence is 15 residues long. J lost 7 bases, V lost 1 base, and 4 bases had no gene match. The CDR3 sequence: CASSQGTGEVEKLFF. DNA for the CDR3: TGCGCCAGCAGCCAAGGGACAGGGGAGGTTGAAAAACTGTTTTTT.

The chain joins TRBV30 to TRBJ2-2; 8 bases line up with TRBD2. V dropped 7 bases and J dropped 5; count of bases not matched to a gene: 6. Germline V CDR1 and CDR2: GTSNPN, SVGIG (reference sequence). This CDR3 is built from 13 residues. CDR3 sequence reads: CALRASGTGELFF. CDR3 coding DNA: TGTGCCTTGAGGGCTAGCGGGACCGGGGAGCTGTTTTTT.

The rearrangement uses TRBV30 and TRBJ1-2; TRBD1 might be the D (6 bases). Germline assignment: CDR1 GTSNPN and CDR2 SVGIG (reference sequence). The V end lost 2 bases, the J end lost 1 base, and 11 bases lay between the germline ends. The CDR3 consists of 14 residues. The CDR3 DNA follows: TGTGCCTGGAGTTACCTACAGGGTAACTATGGCTACACCTTC. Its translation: CAWSYLQGNYGYTF.

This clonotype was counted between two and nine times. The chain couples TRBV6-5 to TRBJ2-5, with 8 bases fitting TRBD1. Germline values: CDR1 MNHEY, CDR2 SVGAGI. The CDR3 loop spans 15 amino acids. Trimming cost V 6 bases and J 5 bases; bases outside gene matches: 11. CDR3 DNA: TGTGCCAGCAGATTATGGCAGGGGGCGATGGAGACCCAGTACTTC. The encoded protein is CASRLWQGAMETQYF.

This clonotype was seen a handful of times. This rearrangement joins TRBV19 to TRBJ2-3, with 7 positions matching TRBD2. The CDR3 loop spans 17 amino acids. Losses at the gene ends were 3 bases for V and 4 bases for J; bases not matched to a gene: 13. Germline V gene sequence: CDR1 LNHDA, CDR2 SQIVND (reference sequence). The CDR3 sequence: CASSISGVGYRADTQYF. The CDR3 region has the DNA TGTGCCAGTAGTATCAGCGGGGTTGGATACCGGGCAGATACGCAGTATTTT.

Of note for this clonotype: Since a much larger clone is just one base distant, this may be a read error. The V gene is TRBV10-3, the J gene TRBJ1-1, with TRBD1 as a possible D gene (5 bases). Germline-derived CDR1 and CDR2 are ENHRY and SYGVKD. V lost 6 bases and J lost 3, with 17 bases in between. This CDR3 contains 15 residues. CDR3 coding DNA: TGTGCCATCAGGGGGACCGTCAGGGAGGACACTGAAGCTTTCTTT. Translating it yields CAIRGTVREDTEAFF.

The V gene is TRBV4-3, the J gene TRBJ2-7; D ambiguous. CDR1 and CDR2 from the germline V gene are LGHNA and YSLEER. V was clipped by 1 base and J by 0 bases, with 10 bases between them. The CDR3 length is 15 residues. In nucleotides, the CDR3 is TGCGCCAGCAGCCAAGTCTTAGATAGCTCCTACGAGCAGTACTTC. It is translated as CASSQVLDSSYEQYF.

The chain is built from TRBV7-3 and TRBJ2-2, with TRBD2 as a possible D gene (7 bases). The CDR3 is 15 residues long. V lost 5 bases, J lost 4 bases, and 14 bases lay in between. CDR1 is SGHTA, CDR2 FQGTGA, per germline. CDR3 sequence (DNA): TGTGCCAGCAGCACTGTGGGGGGGCCCACCGGGGAGCTGTTTTTT. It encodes CASSTVGGPTGELFF.

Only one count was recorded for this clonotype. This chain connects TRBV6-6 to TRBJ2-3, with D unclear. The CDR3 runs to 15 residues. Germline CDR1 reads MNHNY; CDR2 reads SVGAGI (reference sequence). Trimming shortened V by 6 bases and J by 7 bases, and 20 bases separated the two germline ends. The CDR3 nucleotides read TGTGCCAGCAGCCAAGCCTGGCAGTTCAGGAATACGCAGTATTTT. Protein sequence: CASSQAWQFRNTQYF.

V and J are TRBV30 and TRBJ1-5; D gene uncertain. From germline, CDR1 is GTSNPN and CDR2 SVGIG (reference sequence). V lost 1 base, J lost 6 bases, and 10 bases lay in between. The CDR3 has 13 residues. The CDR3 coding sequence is TGTGCCTGGAGTGCTTTAAGTGCTCAGCCCCAGCATTTT. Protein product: CAWSALSAQPQHF.